This T cell receptor beta chain was identified during a study of spatial heterogeneity in lung cancer. Whole-study context: Unique TCR and UMI combinations averaged more than ten appearances each in raw reads. General study points: Intratumoral expanded alpha and beta TCR counts were found to track tumor mutation counts.

Time point reported: sample taken at primary tumor resection. Sequencing of whole RNA from tumor, nontumor lung or frozen PBMC involved no sorting. This clonotype appeared a few times. As yet, its antigen is unknown. This beta chain is an off-target read within a library intended for alpha chains, so its frequency means little. Trimming cost V 2 bases and J 0 bases, with 17 bases left between them. Per the germline V gene, CDR1 is DFQATT and CDR2 is SNEGSKA (reference sequence). The CDR3 has 17 residues. TCRdb used MiXCR to reprocess the 5' RACE reads, holding one entry per CDR3 protein. The table shows approximately 10,000 distinct CDR3 sequences, with about 5% occurring only once.

This sequence was found in a male donor with early-stage non-small cell lung cancer. The sample was lung tumor tissue, taken at surgery. The chain couples TRBV20-1 to TRBJ2-1; perhaps TRBD2 as D (5 bases). The CDR3 nucleotides are TGCAGTGCTAGATCAGACTACAAACCCGACTCCTACAATGAGCAGTTCTTC. Translated, it gives CSARSDYKPDSYNEQFF.